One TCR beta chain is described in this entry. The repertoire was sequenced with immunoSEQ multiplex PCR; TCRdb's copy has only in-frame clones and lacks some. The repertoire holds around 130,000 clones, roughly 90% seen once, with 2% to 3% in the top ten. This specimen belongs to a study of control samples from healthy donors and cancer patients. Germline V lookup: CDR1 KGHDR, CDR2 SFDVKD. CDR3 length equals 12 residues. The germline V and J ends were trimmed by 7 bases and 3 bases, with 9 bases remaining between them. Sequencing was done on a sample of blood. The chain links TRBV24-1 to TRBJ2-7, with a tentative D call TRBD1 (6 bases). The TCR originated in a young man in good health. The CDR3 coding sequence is TGTGCCACCAGCGGACAGTTCTACGAGCAGTACGTC. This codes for CATSGQFYEQYV.